This record looks at one T cell receptor (beta chain) sequence and its context. Its antigen is unknown. The PCR employed 60 Vbeta primers together with 13 Jbeta primers. Generated by immunoSEQ multiplex PCR, the TCRdb table keeps only in-frame clones and is missing some. The data hold under 200,000 clones, with 80% observed a single time. This sample is drawn from a study of cytomegalovirus exposure and HLA in healthy donors. Study-level points and caveats: Accurate prediction of most subjects' HLA-A and HLA-B alleles from TCR beta sequences was reported.

Donors sampled were nominally healthy, though unrecorded immune exposures were likely. The sample taken for sequencing was PBMCs. This TCR came from a male donor in good health and CMV-seropositive.

The CDR3 loop reads CASSLSLGGEGRADTQYF. The CDR3 DNA is TGTGCCAGCAGCTTAAGTTTAGGGGGAGAAGGTCGTGCAGATACGCAGTATTTT. The rearrangement links TRBV11-2 to TRBJ2-3, with TRBD1 as a possible D gene (6 bases). CDR1 is SGHAT and CDR2 is FQNNGV in the germline V gene. Trimming left V 2 bases short and J 4 bases short, with 22 bases between. CDR3 size: 18 residues. Full variable domain (missing parts from reference TRBV11-2 and TRBJ2-3): EAGVAQSPRYKIIEKRQSVAFWCNPISGHATLYWYQQILGQGPKLLIQFQNNGVVDDSQLPKDRFSAERLKGVDSTLKIQPAKLEDSAVYLCASSLSLGGEGRADTQYFGPGTRLTVL.